Presented here are 26 T cell receptor beta chains from one specimen sequenced in a study of T cell responses to AZD1222 COVID-19 vaccine (dated by TCRdb to the early 2020s). Per the publication, the time point label means: baseline before first vaccination. The intended sense of this specimen's treatment or condition label: meningococcal conjugate vaccine given as trial control. Library preparation used the immunoSEQ multiplex PCR assay. Held by TCRdb, this immuneACCESS table contains in-frame sequences only and omits some clones. Under half of the omission traces to an unresolved V gene where checked; the cause of the rest is unknown. The sample table contains over 60,000 clones; only one count was recorded for approximately 85% of them. Of the sample, over 20% falls within the top ten clones. The sample was peripheral blood, taken on day 0 of MenACWY control vaccination. The receptors were gathered from an adult in good health.

The rearrangement links TRBV7-8 to TRBJ2-7, with a tentative D call TRBD2 (5 bases). Trimming cost V 0 bases and J 7 bases, with 10 bases left between them. Germline V lookup: CDR1 SGHVS, CDR2 FQNEAQ. This CDR3 region has 13 residues. CDR3 protein: CASSLARTGEQYF. CDR3 bases: TGTGCCAGCAGCTTAGCGAGGACTGGGGAGCAGTACTTC.

V usage is TRBV2 and J usage is TRBJ2-7; D remains ambiguous. The CDR3 contains 14 residues. Germline assignment: CDR1 SNHLY and CDR2 FYNNEI. V lost 7 bases and J lost 5, with 18 bases in between. Here the CDR3 reads CASTVNAHPNEQYF. The CDR3 DNA is TGTGCCAGCACTGTCAACGCACACCCCAACGAGCAGTACTTC.

V gene TRBV9 combines with J gene TRBJ1-2, with D perhaps matching TRBD1 (6 bases). The CDR3 consists of 12 residues. CDR1 is SGDLS, CDR2 YYNGEE, per germline. V was pared by 4 bases and J by 8 bases, with 12 bases between. As DNA, the CDR3 is TGTGCCAGCAGCACGATAGGGGGAGGCTACACCTTC. This sequence encodes CASSTIGGGYTF.

J is TRBJ2-3 and V is TRBV9; TRBD2 is a possible D gene (6 bases). The CDR3 runs 14 residues. V lost 0 bases, J lost 4 bases, and 9 bases lay in between. The germline V gene has CDR1 SGDLS and CDR2 YYNGEE. The CDR3: CASSVGGEPDTQYF. The CDR3 nucleotides are TGTGCCAGCAGCGTAGGCGGGGAACCAGATACGCAGTATTTT.

The V gene is TRBV7-2, the J gene TRBJ2-3; TRBD1 matches 7 bases. The V and J ends lost 1 base and 3 bases, in that order; junction bases with no gene match: 4. The germline gives CDR1 SGHTA, CDR2 FQGNSA. This CDR3 is 15 amino acids long. The chain's CDR3 is CASSLGARGTDTQYF. The CDR3 region has the DNA TGTGCCAGCAGCTTAGGGGCCAGGGGGACAGATACGCAGTATTTT.

This chain uses TRBV7-8 with TRBJ2-1, with 10 bases aligning to TRBD2. Germline V CDR1 and CDR2: SGHVS, FQNEAQ. The CDR3 covers 15 residues. Trimming removed 5 bases from V and 9 bases from J; junction bases left unmatched: 10. CDR3 sequence: CASSEIPSGRGEQFF. Here the CDR3 DNA reads TGTGCCAGCAGCGAGATTCCTAGCGGGAGAGGTGAGCAGTTCTTC.

V and J are TRBV6-2 or TRBV6-3 and TRBJ2-5, with D possibly being TRBD2 (5 bases). V was shortened by 2 bases and J by 2 bases, with 6 bases between the two germline ends. The CDR3 contains 13 residues. Germline V gene lookup returns CDR1 MNHEY and CDR2 SVGEGT. CDR3 in amino acids: CASSYRGQETQYF. For the CDR3, the DNA is TGTGCCAGCAGTTACCGGGGACAAGAGACCCAGTACTTC.

V is TRBV19 and J is TRBJ1-5; no definite D call. Trimming removed 5 bases from V and 7 bases from J, with 15 bases in between. Germline V gene data show CDR1 as LNHDA and CDR2 as SQIVND (reference sequence). This CDR3 is 14 amino acids long. The CDR3 DNA reads as TGTGCCAGTAGTGGCGTAGCGACGGGACAGCCCCAGCATTTT. The encoded protein is CASSGVATGQPQHF. The complete variable domain, with remaining parts taken from reference TRBV19 and TRBJ1-5, reads DGGITQSPKYLFRKEGQNVTLSCEQNLNHDAMYWYRQDPGQGLRLIYYSQIVNDFQKGDIAEGYSVSREKKESFPLTVTSAQKNPTAFYLCASSGVATGQPQHFGDGTRLSIL.

V gene TRBV2 combines with J gene TRBJ1-3; D remains ambiguous. Trimming took 5 bases from V and 0 from J, leaving 5 bases between them. Germline values: CDR1 SNHLY, CDR2 FYNNEI. CDR3 length: 13 residues. CDR3 residues: CASSQDSGNTIYF. The CDR3 nucleotides are TGTGCCAGCAGTCAGGACTCTGGAAACACCATATATTTT. Variable domain in full (rest from reference TRBV2 and TRBJ1-3): EPEVTQTPSHQVTQMGQEVILRCVPISNHLYFYWYRQILGQKVEFLVSFYNNEISEKSEIFDDQFSVERPDGSNFTLKIRSTKLEDSAMYFCASSQDSGNTIYFGEGSWLTVV.

V and J are TRBV7-6 and TRBJ2-1, with D perhaps matching TRBD2 (5 bases). Germline-derived CDR1 and CDR2 are SGHVS and FNYEAQ. CDR3 length equals 14 residues. Trimming shortened V by 4 bases and J by 5 bases, and 12 bases separated the two germline ends. CDR3: CASSSRGSHNEQFF. The CDR3, as DNA: TGTGCCAGCAGCTCCCGGGGTAGCCACAATGAGCAGTTCTTC.

This clone was seen once. The rearrangement joins TRBV28 to TRBJ2-7; D gene ambiguous. The V end was cut by 2 bases, the J end by 7 bases, with 18 bases between. Germline CDR1 and CDR2: MDHEN and SYDVKM. The length of the CDR3 is 15 residues. The CDR3 reads CASSLEGPGLREQYF. The CDR3 DNA reads as TGTGCCAGCAGTTTAGAAGGGCCGGGCTTGAGGGAGCAGTACTTC.

This chain links TRBV5-4 with TRBJ1-1; unclear D gene. With 5 bases removed from V and 4 bases from J, the gap between germline ends came to 12 bases. This CDR3 has 13 residues. CDR1 SGHNT and CDR2 YYREEE come from the germline V gene (reference sequence). The CDR3 spells CASSYVPITEAFF. CDR3 nucleotide sequence: TGTGCCAGCAGTTATGTCCCTATCACTGAAGCTTTCTTT. Together with reference TRBV5-4 and TRBJ1-1, the CDR3 gives the full variable domain: ETGVTQSPTHLIKTRGQQVTLRCSSQSGHNTVSWYQQALGQGPQFIFQYYREEENGRGNFPPRFSGLQFPNYSSELNVNALELDDSALYLCASSYVPITEAFFGQGTRLTVV.

This chain uses TRBV2 with TRBJ1-5; D not certain. Germline V gene sequence: CDR1 SNHLY, CDR2 FYNNEI. V was shortened by 10 bases and J by 7 bases, with 17 bases between the two germline ends. This CDR3 is 13 amino acids long. The DNA for the CDR3 is TGTGCCATCTCCGACCTAAGAGACCAGCCCCAGCATTTT. This translates into CAISDLRDQPQHF.

The CDR3 sequence is CASSLSTEGYTF. In nucleotides, the CDR3 is TGTGCCAGCAGTTTAAGTACGGAAGGCTACACCTTC. The chain carries TRBV12-3 or TRBV12-4 and TRBJ1-2; D call uncertain. V lost 2 bases to trimming and J lost 8 bases, with 9 bases between them. This CDR3 contains 12 residues.

This chain links TRBV10-1 with TRBJ2-1; 9 bases fit TRBD2. Germline V lookup: CDR1 WNHNN, CDR2 SYGVQD (reference sequence). CDR3 length equals 16 residues. Trimming at V came to 3 bases and at J to 6 bases, leaving 9 bases not matched to a gene. The CDR3 DNA reads TGCGCCAGCAGTGATTTCCGAAGCGGGAGGCCCAATGAGCAGTTCTTC. Protein product: CASSDFRSGRPNEQFF.

V usage is TRBV7-8 and J usage is TRBJ2-2; D gene unclear. This CDR3 comprises 16 residues. CDR1 and CDR2 from the germline V gene are SGHVS and FQNEAQ. Between the trimmed V and J ends, which lost 3 bases and 6 bases, there was a span of 17 bases. Here the CDR3 DNA reads TGTGCCAGCAGCTTTAGGGTCGGCCTCCTGGCCGGGGAGCTGTTTTTT. Protein sequence: CASSFRVGLLAGELFF.

The J gene is TRBJ1-3, the V gene TRBV30; D not resolved. CDR1 is GTSNPN and CDR2 is SVGIG in the germline V gene (reference sequence). This CDR3 is built from 15 residues. Trimming took off 3 bases at V and 1 base at J, with 13 bases between the two ends. This CDR3 reads CAWRPIAGSGNTIYF. The CDR3 nucleotides read TGTGCCTGGAGACCTATCGCTGGATCTGGAAACACCATATATTTT.

The rearrangement links TRBV2 to TRBJ2-1; D remains unclear. V lost 6 bases to trimming and J lost 0 bases, with 12 bases between them. This CDR3 has 15 residues. The germline V gene encodes CDR1 SNHLY and CDR2 FYNNEI. CDR3 loop: CASRRDANSYNEQFF. The CDR3, as DNA: TGTGCCAGCAGGAGAGATGCAAACTCCTACAATGAGCAGTTCTTC.

This clone was observed a handful of times. The rearrangement links TRBV30 to TRBJ1-1; D may be TRBD1 (6 bases). V was trimmed by 0 bases and J by 6 bases, leaving 11 bases between them. Germline lookup yields CDR1 GTSNPN and CDR2 SVGIG (reference sequence). The CDR3 spans 13 residues. For the CDR3, the DNA is TGTGCCTGGAGTGTACAACAGGGCGCTGAAGCTTTCTTT. The encoded protein is CAWSVQQGAEAFF.

This sequence joins TRBV7-2 and TRBJ2-1; 9 bases are shared with TRBD2. The germline gives CDR1 SGHTA, CDR2 FQGNSA. With 6 bases clipped from V and 5 bases from J, the junction kept 8 bases outside the gene matches. The CDR3 loop spans 15 amino acids. The CDR3 nucleotides are TGTGCCAGCAGTTTATGGGCTAGCGGGAACAATGAGCAGTTCTTC. It translates to CASSLWASGNNEQFF.

The chain couples TRBV14 to TRBJ2-5; D gene uncertain. From germline, CDR1 is SGHDN and CDR2 FVKESK. The CDR3 totals 15 residues. V lost 1 base, J lost 1 base, and 10 bases lay in between. Written as DNA, the CDR3 is TGTGCCAGCAGCCAAGCTTTCGGAGTCCAAGAGACCCAGTACTTC. Translation gives CASSQAFGVQETQYF.

The chain joins TRBV30 to TRBJ2-1; 7 bases map to TRBD1. Germline-derived CDR1 and CDR2 are GTSNPN and SVGIG (reference sequence). The CDR3 is 15 residues long. With V trimmed by 1 base and J by 3 bases, 6 bases remained unmatched. The CDR3, as DNA: TGTGCCTGGAGTGATGGGGGACAGATCTACAATGAGCAGTTCTTC. It encodes CAWSDGGQIYNEQFF.

V gene TRBV4-3 combines with J gene TRBJ1-1, with no clear D. This CDR3 has 14 amino acids. Germline-derived CDR1 and CDR2 are LGHNA and YSLEER. The V end lost 4 bases, the J end lost 4 bases, and 13 bases lay between the germline ends. CDR3 sequence: CASSRYVWATEAFF. CDR3 nucleotides: TGCGCCAGCAGCCGGTACGTGTGGGCCACTGAAGCTTTCTTT.

This clone was found a few times. The CDR3 nucleotides read TGTGCCAGCAGTTGGGGCCAAAAAGAGACCCAGTACTTC. As protein: CASSWGQKETQYF. The rearrangement uses TRBV12-3 or TRBV12-4 and TRBJ2-5, with D maybe TRBD1 (5 bases). This CDR3 comprises 13 residues. V lost 4 bases and J 3 bases, leaving 9 bases between the germline ends.

This clone was detected once. The chain couples TRBV4-2 to TRBJ1-1, with 8 bases aligning to TRBD1. The CDR3 is 16 residues long. V trimming: 1 base; J trimming: 3 bases; junction bases outside the gene matches: 7. Germline values: CDR1 LGHNA, CDR2 YNFKEQ. The CDR3 DNA sequence: TGTGCCAGCAGCCAAGTGTACGGACAGGGTGACACTGAAGCTTTCTTT. Translated: CASSQVYGQGDTEAFF.

The V and J genes are TRBV12-3 or TRBV12-4 and TRBJ1-6; D remains unclear. This CDR3 has 12 amino acids. V lost 5 bases to trimming and J lost 5 bases, with 4 bases between them. The CDR3 protein is CASSEDNSPLHF. DNA of the CDR3: TGTGCCAGCAGTGAGGATAATTCACCCCTCCACTTT.